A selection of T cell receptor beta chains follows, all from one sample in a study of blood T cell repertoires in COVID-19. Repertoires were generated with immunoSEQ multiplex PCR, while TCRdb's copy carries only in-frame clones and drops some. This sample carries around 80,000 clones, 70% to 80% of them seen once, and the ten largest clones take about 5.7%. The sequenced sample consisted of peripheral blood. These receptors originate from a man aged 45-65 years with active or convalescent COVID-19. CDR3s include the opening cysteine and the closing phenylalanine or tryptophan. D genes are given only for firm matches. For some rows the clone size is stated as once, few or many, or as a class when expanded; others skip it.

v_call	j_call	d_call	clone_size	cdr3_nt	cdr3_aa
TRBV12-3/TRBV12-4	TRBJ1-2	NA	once	TGTGCCAGCAGTTTGGGGGCCTATGGCTACACCTTC	CASSLGAYGYTF
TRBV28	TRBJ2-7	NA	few	TGTGCCAGCAGTTCCCCGAGGGGGAGCAAGCAGTACTTC	CASSSPRGSKQYF
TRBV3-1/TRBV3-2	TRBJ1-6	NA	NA	TGTGCCAGCAGCCAAGATGTGCGGGAGGCCCTCCACTTT	CASSQDVREALHF
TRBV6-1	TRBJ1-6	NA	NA	TGTGCCAGCAGTGAAGAAGGGGGATGGGGGTTGACACCCCTCCACTTT	CASSEEGGWGLTPLHF
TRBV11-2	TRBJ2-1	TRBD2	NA	TGTGCCAGCAGCTTCCAGGGCGGGGGAAGCTCCTACAATGAGCAGTTCTTC	CASSFQGGGSSYNEQFF
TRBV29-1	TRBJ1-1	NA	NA	TGCAGCGTTGACAGGGCCGACACTGAAGCTTTCTTT	CSVDRADTEAFF
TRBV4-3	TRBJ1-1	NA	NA	TGCGCCAGCAGCCAAGTGGGCCCGAACACTGAAGCTTTCTTT	CASSQVGPNTEAFF
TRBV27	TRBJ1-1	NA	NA	TGTGCCAGCAGTCTTAGCCCATCCTTGATGAACACTGAAGCTTTCTTT	CASSLSPSLMNTEAFF
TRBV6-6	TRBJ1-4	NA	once	TGTGCCAGCAGTGGCGGGCGAGGAAAACTGTTTTTT	CASSGGRGKLFF
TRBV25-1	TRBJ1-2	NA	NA	TGTGCCAGCAGTGAATACGGAGAGTCTCGGCGCTACACCTTC	CASSEYGESRRYTF
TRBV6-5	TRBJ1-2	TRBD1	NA	TGTGCCAGCAGAACTGCCCTTGGACAGGGATATGGCTACACCTTC	CASRTALGQGYGYTF
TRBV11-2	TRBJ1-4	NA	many	TGTGCCAGCAGCTTAGGCAGGGGAGCAACTAATGAAAAACTGTTTTTT	CASSLGRGATNEKLFF
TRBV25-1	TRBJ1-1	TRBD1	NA	TGTGCCAGCAGTGAGGTACCCGGGACAGGGATCATGAACACTGAAGCTTTCTTT	CASSEVPGTGIMNTEAFF
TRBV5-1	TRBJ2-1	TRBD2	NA	TGCGCCAGCAGCTCGGGGGGTAGGGGCGATTGGAATGAGCAGTTCTTC	CASSSGGRGDWNEQFF
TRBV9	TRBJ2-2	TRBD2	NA	TGTGCCAGCAGCGTAGCGCTAGCGGGGGGGTCGAACACCGGGGAGCTGTTTTTT	CASSVALAGGSNTGELFF
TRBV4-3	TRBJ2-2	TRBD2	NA	TGCGCCAGCAGCCCCCGGACTAGCGGGGGAACCGCCGGGGAGCTGTTTTTT	CASSPRTSGGTAGELFF
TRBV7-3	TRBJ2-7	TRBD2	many	TGTGCCAGCAGCCCCGGAGTAGCGGGGGTTGAGGAGCAGTACTTC	CASSPGVAGVEEQYF
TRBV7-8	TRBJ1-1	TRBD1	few	TGTGCCAGCAGCTTAGTTCGGGACAGGGAACTTCGCGGAACAGTAAACACTGAAGCTTTCTTT	CASSLVRDRELRGTVNTEAFF
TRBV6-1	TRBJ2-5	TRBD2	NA	TGTGCCAGCAGTGAACAGGGAGGGGAGACCCAGTACTTC	CASSEQGGETQYF
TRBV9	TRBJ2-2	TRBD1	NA	TGTGCCAGCAGCGTAGCGACAGGGCTGAACACCGGGGAGCTGTTTTTT	CASSVATGLNTGELFF
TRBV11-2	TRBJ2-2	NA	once	TGTGCCAGCAGCTTAAGAGGGGGTGGCACCGGGGAGCTGTTTTTT	CASSLRGGGTGELFF
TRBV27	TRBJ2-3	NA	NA	TGTGCCAGCAGCTCCACAGATACGCAGTATTTT	CASSSTDTQYF
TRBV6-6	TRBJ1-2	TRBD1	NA	TGTGCCAGCAGTCATCAACAGGGGAACCCTACCTTC	CASSHQQGNPTF
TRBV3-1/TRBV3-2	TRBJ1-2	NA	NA	TGTGCCAGCAGCCAAGGGGAGTTTGGCTACACCTTC	CASSQGEFGYTF
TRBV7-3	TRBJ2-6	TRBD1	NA	TGTGCCAGCAGCCAAAGAGGGACAGCCGCCCTCTCTGGGGCCAACGTCCTGACTTTC	CASSQRGTAALSGANVLTF
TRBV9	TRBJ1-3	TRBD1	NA	TGTGCCAGCAACCCGGGACAGGGTTTCTCTGGAAACACCATATATTTT	CASNPGQGFSGNTIYF
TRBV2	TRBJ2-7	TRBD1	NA	TGTGCCAGCGGGGGACAGGGTACTTACGAGCAGTACTTC	CASGGQGTYEQYF
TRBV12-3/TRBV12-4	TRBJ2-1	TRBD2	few	TGTGCCAGCAGCCGGGGGGGGTCTGGTGAGCAGTTCTTC	CASSRGGSGEQFF
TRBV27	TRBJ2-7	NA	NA	TGTGCCAGCAGTTTATTTCCCCGGGGGGCCTCCTACGAGCAGTACTTC	CASSLFPRGASYEQYF
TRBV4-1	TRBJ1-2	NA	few	TGCGCCAGCAGCCAAGATTTTTTGGGTGCAGGGCCCTTGGGGGGCTACACCTTC	CASSQDFLGAGPLGGYTF
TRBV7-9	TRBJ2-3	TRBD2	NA	TGTGCCAGCAGCACGCCTAGCGGGGGGGTTAGCACAGATACGCAGTATTTT	CASSTPSGGVSTDTQYF
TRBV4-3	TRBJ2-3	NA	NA	TGCGCCAGCAGCCAAGACCGGGACTCCCTCTTCGGCACAGATACGCAGTATTTT	CASSQDRDSLFGTDTQYF
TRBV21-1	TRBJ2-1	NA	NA	TGTGCCAGCAGCAAAGCGGCTAGCGAGAATGAGCAGTTCTTC	CASSKAASENEQFF
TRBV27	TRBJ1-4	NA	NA	TGTGCCAGCAGCCCAGGACAGTCTTTGTTTTTT	CASSPGQSLFF
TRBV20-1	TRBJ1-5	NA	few	TGCAGTGCTAGTGGGTCCTATAGCAATCAGCCCCAGCATTTT	CSASGSYSNQPQHF
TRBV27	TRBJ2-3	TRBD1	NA	TGTGCCAGCAGTCTCGGGACAGGGCGGCTTGGGGTGGCGCAGTATTTT	CASSLGTGRLGVAQYF
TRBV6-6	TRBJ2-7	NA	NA	TGTGCCAGCAGTTCCGGCTCCTACGAGCAGTACTTC	CASSSGSYEQYF
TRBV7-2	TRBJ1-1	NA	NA	TGTGCCAGCAGCTTAGGTCAGACTACTACGATGAACACTGAAGCTTTCTTT	CASSLGQTTTMNTEAFF
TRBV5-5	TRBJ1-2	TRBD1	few	TGTGCCAGCAGACAGCGCGGGACAGGGATCGATTTTGGCAATGGCTACACCTTC	CASRQRGTGIDFGNGYTF
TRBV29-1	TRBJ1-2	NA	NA	TGCAGCGCAGGGATGCAGGGTGGCTACACCTTC	CSAGMQGGYTF
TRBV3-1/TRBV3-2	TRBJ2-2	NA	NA	TGTGCCAGCAGCCACGATCTCCAACTGTACAGCGGGGAGCTGTTTTTT	CASSHDLQLYSGELFF
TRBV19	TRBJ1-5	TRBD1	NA	TGTGCCAGCCGAGCCGGGACAGGGGGACATAGCAATCAGCCCCAGCATTTT	CASRAGTGGHSNQPQHF
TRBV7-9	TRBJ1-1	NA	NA	TGTGCCAGCAGCTTCGCGCAGGGCGAAACTGAAGCTTTCTTT	CASSFAQGETEAFF
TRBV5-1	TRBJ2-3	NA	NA	TGCGCCAGCAGAGGCGGTGATACGCAGTATTTT	CASRGGDTQYF
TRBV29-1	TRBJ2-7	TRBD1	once	TGCAGCGTTGGCGGGGACAGGGGCTACGAGCAGTACTTC	CSVGGDRGYEQYF
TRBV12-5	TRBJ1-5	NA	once	TGTGCTAGTGGTTTGAGGTTGTGGCAGGGTGGTTACAATCAGCCCCAGCATTTT	CASGLRLWQGGYNQPQHF
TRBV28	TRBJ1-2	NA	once	TGTGCCAGCAGTTTATCGGGGGGTGGCTACACCTTC	CASSLSGGGYTF
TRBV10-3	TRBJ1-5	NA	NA	TGTGCCATCAGTGAGTCGTCAGGACAGCCCCAGCATTTT	CAISESSGQPQHF
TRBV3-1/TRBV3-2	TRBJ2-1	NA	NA	TGTGCCAGCAGTCACAGGGTCGGTGAGCAGTTCTTC	CASSHRVGEQFF
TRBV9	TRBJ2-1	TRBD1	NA	TGTGCCAGCAGCGTCCCCGGACAGGGTGTCTCCTACAATGAGCAGTTCTTC	CASSVPGQGVSYNEQFF
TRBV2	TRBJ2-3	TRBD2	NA	TGTGCCAGCAGAATGGGACTAGCGTACACAGATACGCAGTATTTT	CASRMGLAYTDTQYF